The TCR beta chain under discussion was sequenced for a study of T cells in Graves' hyperthyroidism and ophthalmopathy. Thyroid ultrasound, orbital computed tomography, clinical symptoms, and serum thyroxine and TRAb underpinned diagnoses. Authors of the study amplified TCR beta CDR3 regions from RNA transcripts. An initial round of RT-PCR targeting the TCR CDR3 relied on the HTBI primer set. A single record per CDR3 protein comes from TCRdb applying MiXCR to the multiplex PCR reads. The table lists about 520,000 distinct CDR3 sequences, approximately 25% of them singletons. J gave up 2 bases and V 4 bases, and 12 bases lay outside the gene matches. The CDR3 length is 17 residues. Germline CDR1 is KGHSH and CDR2 is LQKENI.

The sequencing input was blood. This sequence joins TRBV18 and TRBJ2-7; 9 nucleotides match TRBD2. The receptor was derived from a woman in her 30s with Graves' ophthalmopathy. The CDR3 sequence: CASSRFESGGSAYEQYF. The CDR3, as DNA: TGTGCCAGCTCACGGTTTGAAAGCGGGGGGAGTGCCTACGAGCAGTACTTC.